The 23 T cell receptor beta chains listed next were all sequenced from one sample in a study of memory CD4+ T cells and cytomegalovirus serostatus. The sort gate was single viable CD3+CD4+CD8-CD45RO+ cells for memory CD4+ T cells. Produced via immunoSEQ multiplex PCR; TCRdb's table is partial and in-frame only. The repertoire holds 50,000 to 60,000 clones, 60% to 85% seen once, with around 1.5% in the top ten. Sequencing used memory CD4+ T cells from blood. All receptors come from an adult in good health and CMV-seropositive.

The V gene is TRBV6-4, the J gene TRBJ1-1; 9 nucleotides align to TRBD1. CDR3 size: 15 residues. The germline V gene has CDR1 MRHNA and CDR2 SNTAGT. With 4 bases clipped from V and 1 base from J, the junction kept 4 bases outside the gene matches. CDR3: CASSATGGPNTEAFF. As DNA, the CDR3 is TGTGCCAGCAGTGCGACAGGGGGACCGAACACTGAAGCTTTCTTT.

About this clone itself: The junction and the germline gene differ at one end; a read error may be behind it. The chain is built from TRBV7-7 and TRBJ2-3; unclear D gene. Germline lookup yields CDR1 SSHAT and CDR2 FNYEAQ (reference sequence). This CDR3 has 14 residues. The CDR3 DNA reads as TGTGCTAGCAGCTTAGATGGCTCTCGGGATACGCAGTATTTT. As protein: CASSLDGSRDTQYF.

The chain carries TRBV30 and TRBJ1-3; D not certain. CDR3 size: 13 residues. The germline V and J ends were trimmed by 3 bases and 3 bases, with 9 bases remaining between them. CDR1 and CDR2 (germline): GTSNPN, SVGIG (reference sequence). The CDR3 coding sequence is TGTGCCTGGAGCCCGAACGGTGGAAACACCATATATTTT. The encoded protein is CAWSPNGGNTIYF.

The chain joins TRBV6-1 to TRBJ2-7; D is perhaps TRBD1 (5 bases). V was trimmed by 5 bases and J by 0 bases, leaving 11 bases between them. Germline assignment: CDR1 MNHNS and CDR2 SASEGT. The CDR3 spans 14 residues. CDR3 sequence (DNA): TGTGCCAGCAGTCCCCGACAGAGCTCCTACGAGCAGTACTTC. Protein sequence: CASSPRQSSYEQYF.

The genes are TRBV11-2 and TRBJ2-7, with a possible D match to TRBD1 (5 bases). This CDR3 spans 14 amino acids. Germline V gene lookup returns CDR1 SGHAT and CDR2 FQNNGV. V lost 3 bases and J 1 base, leaving 10 bases between the germline ends. CDR3 sequence (DNA): TGTGCCAGCAGCTTGGGAAGGGGTTCCTACGAGCAGTACTTC. Protein: CASSLGRGSYEQYF.

J is TRBJ2-5 and V is TRBV5-6; TRBD1 matches at 7 bases. Germline lookup yields CDR1 SGHDT and CDR2 YYEEEE. Trimming took 2 bases from V and 7 from J; bases not matched to a gene: 8. The length of the CDR3 is 14 residues. The CDR3 loop is CASSFPGTVTTQYF. The CDR3 coding sequence is TGTGCCAGCAGCTTCCCCGGGACAGTGACGACCCAGTACTTC.

The chain employs TRBV5-4 and TRBJ1-6, with 12 bases identical to TRBD1. Germline V gene sequence: CDR1 SGHNT, CDR2 YYREEE (reference sequence). This CDR3 has 14 amino acids. Trimming cost V 3 bases and J 10 bases; bases outside gene matches: 2. The CDR3 loop is CASSSGTGGSPLHF. CDR3 DNA sequence: TGTGCCAGCAGCTCCGGGACAGGGGGCTCACCCCTCCACTTT.

The rearrangement joins TRBV6-6 to TRBJ2-7, with TRBD2 identical over 11 bases. Germline V gene sequence: CDR1 MNHNY, CDR2 SVGAGI (reference sequence). J was trimmed by 6 bases and V by 5 bases; bases with no gene match: 9. This CDR3 has 15 residues. The CDR3 here is CASSRPGTSGGEQYF. As DNA, the CDR3 is TGTGCCAGCAGTCGCCCCGGGACTAGCGGCGGCGAGCAGTACTTC.

V and J are TRBV19 and TRBJ1-1; TRBD1 matches 9 bases. CDR3 length equals 15 residues. J lost 4 bases, V lost 6 bases, and 9 bases had no gene match. The germline CDR1 and CDR2 sequences are LNHDA and SQIVND (reference sequence). The CDR3 nucleotides are TGTGCCAGTAGACATCCAGACAGGGGGAGCACTGAAGCTTTCTTT. Protein product: CASRHPDRGSTEAFF.

CDR3 in amino acids: CASSSTEDRGTDTQYF. CDR3 bases: TGTGCCAGCAGCTCAACGGAGGACAGGGGCACAGATACGCAGTATTTT. The chain has TRBV21-1 and TRBJ2-3; the table's D gene call, TRBD1, was not cross checked with the DNA. TRBV21-1 is a known pseudogene. This CDR3 is 16 amino acids long.

V is TRBV5-4 and J is TRBJ2-7; 12 nucleotides line up with TRBD2. J gave up 7 bases and V 3 bases, and 17 bases lay outside the gene matches. This CDR3 is built from 18 residues. Germline assignment: CDR1 SGHNT and CDR2 YYREEE (reference sequence). The CDR3 DNA sequence: TGTGCCAGCAGCTCCTCACTGACTAGCGGGAGACATGTCGGGGAGCAGTACTTC. Amino acids: CASSSSLTSGRHVGEQYF.

The chain uses TRBV19 and TRBJ2-6; D possibly corresponds to TRBD2 (7 bases). Germline CDR1 LNHDA, CDR2 SQIVND (reference sequence). The CDR3 sequence is 18 residues long. Trimming removed 3 bases from V and 11 bases from J, with 26 bases in between. As DNA, the CDR3 is TGTGCCAGTAGTATGGGGGAGGGGGTCGCCCTTTCGGCTCACGTCCTGACTTTC. Translation gives CASSMGEGVALSAHVLTF.

This sequence joins TRBV28 and TRBJ1-6; 7 bases match TRBD1. The CDR3 runs to 13 residues. J lost 8 bases, V lost 7 bases, and 5 bases had no gene match. Germline values: CDR1 MDHEN, CDR2 SYDVKM. The CDR3 sequence: CASKRDSYSPLHF. The DNA of the CDR3 is TGTGCCAGCAAGCGGGACAGTTATTCACCCCTCCACTTT.

The chain uses TRBV28 and TRBJ2-6, with D possibly being TRBD1 (5 bases). This CDR3 comprises 14 residues. Germline assignment: CDR1 MDHEN and CDR2 SYDVKM. V gave up 6 bases and J gave up 12 bases, with 18 bases separating them. CDR3 in DNA: TGTGCCAGCAGCTCCAAACAGGCCCGGAGCGTCCTGACTTTC. The encoded protein is CASSSKQARSVLTF.

The chain recombines TRBV30 with TRBJ2-1; no clear D gene. The CDR3 runs to 14 residues. V gave up 3 bases and J gave up 7 bases, with 16 bases separating them. CDR1 is GTSNPN, CDR2 SVGIG, per germline (reference sequence). CDR3 residues: CAWSRASAGNEQFF. For the CDR3, the DNA is TGTGCCTGGAGCAGAGCCTCAGCCGGGAATGAGCAGTTCTTC.

V and J are TRBV5-6 and TRBJ2-5; 7 positions match TRBD1. The germline V gene has CDR1 SGHDT and CDR2 YYEEEE. The CDR3 loop spans 17 amino acids. V dropped 5 bases and J dropped 3; count of bases not matched to a gene: 16. The CDR3 DNA reads as TGTGCCAGCAGGCTTAGGGCCACCGGGACAGTGGAAGAGACCCAGTACTTC. Translating it yields CASRLRATGTVEETQYF.

The V gene is TRBV7-8, the J gene TRBJ2-3; the match to TRBD2 covers 7 bases. Unmatched junction bases numbered 4, after V lost 1 base and J lost 0 bases. Germline V gene data show CDR1 as SGHVS and CDR2 as FQNEAQ. The CDR3 is made up of 16 amino acids. In DNA, the CDR3 is TGTGCCAGCAGCTTAGAGGGCGGGGGAAGCACAGATACGCAGTATTTT. Protein product: CASSLEGGGSTDTQYF. The variable domain in full, completed from reference TRBV7-8 and TRBJ2-3, reads GAGVSQSPRYKVAKRGQDVALRCDPISGHVSLFWYQQALGQGPEFLTYFQNEAQLDKSGLPSDRFFAERPEGSVSTLKIQRTQQEDSAVYLCASSLEGGGSTDTQYFGPGTRLTVL.

The chain joins TRBV7-8 to TRBJ1-5; D is ambiguous. V was clipped by 5 bases and J by 2 bases, with 13 bases between them. Germline CDR1 is SGHVS and CDR2 is FQNEAQ. The CDR3 totals 15 residues. The DNA of the CDR3 is TGTGCCAGCAGCACGGAGGCCGGGGGCAATCAGCCCCAGCATTTT. Translated: CASSTEAGGNQPQHF.

The chain joins TRBV6-6 to TRBJ1-2; the D gene is possibly TRBD1 (6 bases). The CDR3 sequence is 14 residues long. The V gene lost 6 bases and the J gene lost 4 bases, with 15 bases spanning the gap. The germline CDR1 and CDR2 sequences are MNHNY and SVGAGI (reference sequence). In DNA, the CDR3 is TGTGCCAGCAGCTACAGGACAGAGACCTATGGCTACACCTTC. Translating gives CASSYRTETYGYTF.

The chain combines TRBV18 with TRBJ1-3; D may be TRBD1 (5 bases). The CDR3 totals 17 residues. The germline V gene encodes CDR1 KGHSH and CDR2 LQKENI. The V end lost 1 base, the J end lost 2 bases, and 15 bases lay between the germline ends. DNA for the CDR3: TGTGCCAGCTCACCACAAACGTTTGGGGCCGCTGGAAACACCATATATTTT. This encodes CASSPQTFGAAGNTIYF.

This chain links TRBV19 with TRBJ2-3, with no clear D. V lost 6 bases to trimming and J lost 6 bases, with 19 bases between them. CDR1 is LNHDA and CDR2 is SQIVND in the germline V gene (reference sequence). The length of the CDR3 is 15 residues. This CDR3 is CASSSSGNKLDTQYF. In DNA form, the CDR3 reads TGTGCCAGTAGCTCCTCTGGGAATAAGCTGGATACGCAGTATTTT.

The chain has TRBV27 and TRBJ1-2; 7 bases are shared with TRBD1. CDR3 length equals 16 residues. Germline CDR1 MNHEY, CDR2 SMNVEV (reference sequence). The trim removed 7 bases at V and 3 bases at J, leaving 14 bases unmatched. DNA of the CDR3: TGTGCCAGCAAGACTAATACAGGGGCTACCCACTATGGCTACACCTTC. Translation gives CASKTNTGATHYGYTF.

In its sample, this clone was seen once. CDR3 sequence reads: CASSFSDSSNQPQHF. The CDR3 region has the DNA TGTGCCAGCAGTTTTTCGGACAGTAGCAATCAGCCCCAGCATTTT. V gene TRBV2 combines with J gene TRBJ1-5, with a possible D match to TRBD1 (6 bases). The CDR3 length is 15 residues. The V gene lost 5 bases and the J gene lost 0 bases, with 11 bases spanning the gap. Per the germline V gene, CDR1 is SNHLY and CDR2 is FYNNEI.